These T cell receptor beta chains were read from a single sample in a study of T cells expressing NK-cell markers. TCRdb re-called the 5' RACE reads and gives one entry per CDR3 protein, without DNA. The table lists about 430,000 distinct CDR3 sequences. Sequencing was carried out using blood T cells: a sorted CD56 or NKG2C T cell subset, CD4+ or CD8+ T cells, or bulk PBMC T cells (not recorded which). These receptor sequences come from a woman in her forties or fifties in good health. The CDR3 runs from the conserved cysteine through the conserved F or W. The order of the fields is V gene, J gene, CDR3 protein.

v_call: TRBV6-1
j_call: TRBJ2-3
cdr3_aa: CASTPAPGRRTDTQYF

v_call: TRBV6-1
j_call: TRBJ2-3
cdr3_aa: CASNEGGLSTDTQYF

v_call: TRBV19
j_call: TRBJ2-5
cdr3_aa: CASSMIGTETQYF

v_call: TRBV7-9
j_call: TRBJ1-4
cdr3_aa: CASSFGTHQGKLFF

v_call: TRBV12-3/TRBV12-4
j_call: TRBJ2-1
cdr3_aa: CASSSEALPYNEQFF

v_call: TRBV9
j_call: TRBJ2-1
cdr3_aa: CASSEDYGTSGYNEQFF

v_call: TRBV30
j_call: TRBJ2-2
cdr3_aa: CAWSGTGETGELFF

v_call: TRBV20-1
j_call: TRBJ2-5
cdr3_aa: CSAGDTGETQYF

v_call: TRBV24-1
j_call: TRBJ2-5
cdr3_aa: CATTPLTSGREETQYF

v_call: TRBV12-3/TRBV12-4
j_call: TRBJ2-1
cdr3_aa: CASSSPRRNNEQFF

v_call: TRBV5-1
j_call: TRBJ2-5
cdr3_aa: CASSPPGSPETQYF

v_call: TRBV7-2
j_call: TRBJ2-3
cdr3_aa: CASSLGPRRTDTQYF

v_call: TRBV5-1
j_call: TRBJ2-4
cdr3_aa: CASSIQTSGRTIQYF

v_call: TRBV29-1
j_call: TRBJ2-1
cdr3_aa: CSVVSPFMGQFF

v_call: TRBV30
j_call: TRBJ1-1
cdr3_aa: CAWRLIGTANTEAFF

v_call: TRBV6-1
j_call: TRBJ2-3
cdr3_aa: CASSRTGSADTQYF

v_call: TRBV20-1
j_call: TRBJ2-1
cdr3_aa: CSAREDAARNEQFF

v_call: TRBV3-1
j_call: TRBJ2-1
cdr3_aa: CASSQMAGGSEQFF

v_call: TRBV20-1
j_call: TRBJ2-3
cdr3_aa: CSATGEWGSSTDTQYF

v_call: TRBV20-1
j_call: TRBJ2-3
cdr3_aa: CSATWDSTDTQYF

v_call: TRBV12-3/TRBV12-4
j_call: TRBJ1-2
cdr3_aa: CASGRAGTNYGYTF

v_call: TRBV9
j_call: TRBJ2-5
cdr3_aa: CASSVAGSGETQYF

v_call: TRBV12-3/TRBV12-4
j_call: TRBJ2-1
cdr3_aa: CASRGVTHYNEQFF

v_call: TRBV7-8
j_call: TRBJ2-1
cdr3_aa: CASSLVRGGGSNEQFF

v_call: TRBV20-1
j_call: TRBJ2-2
cdr3_aa: CSARDLSGAETGELFF

v_call: TRBV27
j_call: TRBJ2-2
cdr3_aa: CASSLSILAGKNTGELFF

v_call: TRBV6-1
j_call: TRBJ2-2
cdr3_aa: CASSVAPQTGELFF

v_call: TRBV7-9
j_call: TRBJ2-5
cdr3_aa: CASSPGGLGELAGDETQYF

v_call: TRBV6-5
j_call: TRBJ1-2
cdr3_aa: CAAQGRGANYGYTF

v_call: TRBV5-1
j_call: TRBJ1-2
cdr3_aa: CASSLSRVEGYTF